The 24 T cell receptor beta chains below all came from one sample that was sequenced in a study of post-analysis software for immune sequencing data. Unique molecular identifiers had been added to the TCR beta cDNA libraries. TCRdb used MiXCR to reprocess the PCR reads, holding one entry per CDR3 protein. The sample contains over 300,000 distinct CDR3 sequences, less than 40% of which appear only once. Study-level findings and limits: TRBV segments more frequent in patients than in controls numbered about 5 and included TRBV5-6, TRBV5-1 and TRBV20-1.

Antigen specificity for these receptors is unknown. Material: blood. The receptors shown here come from a girl between 5 and 17 years old with multiple sclerosis.

This chain links TRBV6-1 with TRBJ2-5; maybe TRBD1 (6 bases). The CDR3 has 14 residues. V lost 5 bases and J 4 bases, leaving 14 bases between the germline ends. The germline CDR1 and CDR2 sequences are MNHNS and SASEGT. Here the CDR3 reads CASSNLQGLETQYF. The CDR3 DNA sequence: TGTGCCAGCAGTAACTTACAGGGCCTAGAGACCCAGTACTTC.

The chain has TRBV12-5 and TRBJ1-2, with 7 nucleotides matching TRBD1. V was pared by 3 bases and J by 4 bases, with 5 bases of the junction left unmatched. The CDR3 sequence is 14 residues long. Germline CDR1 and CDR2: LGHNT and FRNRAP. DNA for the CDR3: TGTGCTAGTGGTTTAGGACAGGCCTTCTATGGCTACACCTTC. Translating gives CASGLGQAFYGYTF.

Comment on this clonotype: The junction differs from germline at one of its ends, possibly a read error. The chain couples TRBV20-1 to TRBJ2-3; perhaps D is TRBD1 or TRBD2 (5 bases each). Per germline, CDR1 DFQATT and CDR2 SNEGSKA (reference sequence). CDR3 length: 15 amino acids. CDR3 amino acids: CNAPHRGRSTDTQYF. The CDR3 DNA reads TGCAATGCTCCTCATAGGGGACGGTCCACAGATACGCAGTATTTT.

The chain carries TRBV12-3 or TRBV12-4 and TRBJ1-5; D uncertain. The CDR3 totals 12 residues. The V and J ends lost 6 bases and 7 bases respectively, with 10 bases between them. The CDR3 nucleotides read TGTGCCAGCAGCAGCAGGATCCAGCCCCAGCATTTT. Protein: CASSSRIQPQHF.

To note about this clonotype: With a much larger clone just one base away, this may be a read error. The chain combines TRBV11-1 with TRBJ1-4; TRBD1 aligns across 12 bases. The length of the CDR3 is 14 residues. CDR1 and CDR2 (germline): SGHAT, FQDESV (reference sequence). The CDR3 protein is CASSSGTGGEKRFF. CDR3 DNA sequence: TGTGCCAGCAGCTCCGGGACAGGGGGCGAAAAACGGTTTTTT.

The V gene is TRBV29-1, the J gene TRBJ2-7, with 8 positions matching TRBD1. Germline CDR1 reads SQVTM; CDR2 reads ANQGSEA. The V gene end was trimmed by 4 bases and the J gene end by 4 bases; junction bases not matched to a gene: 6. The CDR3 covers 13 residues. The CDR3 spells CSVGRTGIYEQYF. CDR3 DNA: TGCAGCGTTGGGCGGACAGGGATATACGAGCAGTACTTC.

The chain joins TRBV11-2 to TRBJ1-1; D is unclear. The V end lost 5 bases, the J end lost 1 base, and 8 bases lay between the germline ends. Germline loops: CDR1 SGHAT, CDR2 FQNNGV. CDR3 length: 13 amino acids. This CDR3 reads CASSPWENTEAFF. In DNA form, the CDR3 reads TGTGCCAGCAGCCCCTGGGAGAACACTGAAGCTTTCTTT.

This chain connects TRBV7-8 to TRBJ2-7; 7 positions match TRBD2. The CDR3 covers 15 residues. Germline CDR1 reads SGHVS; CDR2 reads FQNEAQ. Trimming cost V 2 bases and J 0 bases; bases outside gene matches: 4. The CDR3 loop reads CASSLKRGVSYEQYF. The CDR3, as DNA: TGTGCCAGCAGCTTAAAACGGGGGGTCTCCTACGAGCAGTACTTC. Full variable domain (rest looked up from reference TRBV7-8 and TRBJ2-7): GAGVSQSPRYKVAKRGQDVALRCDPISGHVSLFWYQQALGQGPEFLTYFQNEAQLDKSGLPSDRFFAERPEGSVSTLKIQRTQQEDSAVYLCASSLKRGVSYEQYFGPGTRLTVT.

This clonotype appeared a few times. The chain recombines TRBV5-1 with TRBJ1-5; D possibly corresponds to TRBD1 (5 bases). CDR1 SGHRS and CDR2 YFSETQ come from the germline V gene. V was shortened by 1 base and J by 2 bases, with 16 bases between the two germline ends. The CDR3 extends over 17 amino acids. This chain's CDR3 is CASSLWPRAGRNQPQHF. CDR3 coding DNA: TGCGCCAGCAGCTTGTGGCCGAGGGCAGGGCGCAATCAGCCCCAGCATTTT.

This chain uses TRBV27 with TRBJ2-7; a possible D gene is TRBD2 (5 bases). CDR1 and CDR2 from the germline V gene are MNHEY and SMNVEV (reference sequence). CDR3 length equals 14 residues. V shed 3 bases and J shed 7 bases, with 16 bases lying between them. The CDR3 region has the DNA TGTGCCAGCAGTTTGGGAATCGGACGAGGGGAGCAGTACTTC. Translating gives CASSLGIGRGEQYF.

This clonotype was counted only a few times. The CDR3 DNA reads as TGTGCCATCTCGAAGGGGGAGGTGGACTATGGCTACACCTTC. The encoded protein is CAISKGEVDYGYTF. The chain recombines TRBV10-3 with TRBJ1-2; TRBD1 is a possible D gene (6 bases). The V and J ends lost 8 bases and 3 bases respectively, with 16 bases between them. This CDR3 spans 14 amino acids. CDR1 is ENHRY, CDR2 SYGVKD, per germline.

The chain has TRBV7-2 and TRBJ2-5; D tentatively reads TRBD1 or TRBD2 (6 bases each). Germline values: CDR1 SGHTA, CDR2 FQGNSA. V gave up 5 bases and J gave up 2 bases, with 12 bases separating them. This CDR3 comprises 14 residues. The CDR3 DNA reads as TGTGCCAGCAGCCGTAAAGGGGGGCAAGAGACCCAGTACTTC. Its protein is CASSRKGGQETQYF.

The V call is TRBV5-5, the J call TRBJ2-6; D uncertain. Trimming removed 4 bases at V and 1 base at J, with 9 bases between. This CDR3 spans 15 amino acids. From germline, CDR1 is SGHKS and CDR2 YYEKEE (reference sequence). The DNA of the CDR3 is TGTGCCAGCAGCCACGCAGAGTCTGGGGCCAACGTCCTGACTTTC. Residues: CASSHAESGANVLTF.

As for this clonotype: A much more abundant neighbour one base away suggests this may be a read error. The chain recombines TRBV29-1 with TRBJ2-3; TRBD2 agrees at 11 bases. Germline lookup yields CDR1 SQVTM and CDR2 ANQGSEA. The CDR3 covers 12 residues. The CDR3: CGGTSGPDTQYF. The CDR3 DNA reads TGCGGCGGGACTAGCGGTCCAGATACGCAGTATTTT.

This clonotype was observed a handful of times. The chain links TRBV12-3 or TRBV12-4 to TRBJ2-2, with 9 bases fitting TRBD2. CDR3 size: 13 residues. With 6 bases clipped from V and 8 bases from J, the junction kept 4 bases outside the gene matches. CDR3 sequence: CASRVAGAGELFF. CDR3 sequence (DNA): TGTGCCAGCAGGGTAGCGGGGGCGGGGGAGCTGTTTTTT.

Turning to this clonotype: This CDR3 is missing its conserved last phenylalanine or tryptophan, likely due to a read error. The V call is TRBV20-1, the J call TRBJ2-4; D is unclear. Gene TRBJ2-7 matches the end of the DNA better, so the J call may be wrong. There are 14 residues in the CDR3. Germline V lookup: CDR1 DFQATT, CDR2 SNEGSKA (reference sequence). The CDR3 DNA reads as TGCAGTGCCAGATCGGCAGAGACTTACTACGAGCAGTACTTG. Translation: CSARSAETYYEQYL.

V gene TRBV5-1 combines with J gene TRBJ1-4; a weak D match, TRBD1 (5 bases). This CDR3 region has 13 residues. Trimming shortened V by 2 bases and J by 6 bases, and 8 bases separated the two germline ends. Germline CDR1 reads SGHRS; CDR2 reads YFSETQ. CDR3 loop: CASSLEGDEKLFF. The DNA of the CDR3 is TGCGCCAGCAGCTTAGAAGGGGATGAAAAACTGTTTTTT. Using reference TRBV5-1 and TRBJ1-4 for the parts outside the CDR3, the full variable domain is KAGVTQTPRYLIKTRGQQVTLSCSPISGHRSVSWYQQTPGQGLQFLFEYFSETQRNKGNFPGRFSGRQFSNSRSEMNVSTLELGDSALYLCASSLEGDEKLFFGSGTQLSVL.

This chain connects TRBV27 to TRBJ2-3; D perhaps matches TRBD1 (5 bases). The CDR3 has 16 residues. Germline V gene data show CDR1 as MNHEY and CDR2 as SMNVEV (reference sequence). Trimming pared 4 bases from V and 0 bases from J, leaving 14 bases between. For the CDR3, the DNA is TGTGCCAGCAGTTATTTCCCAAGACAGAGCACAGATACGCAGTATTTT. It specifies CASSYFPRQSTDTQYF.

V is TRBV20-1 and J is TRBJ2-1, with D tentatively TRBD1 (6 bases). The CDR3 covers 14 residues. CDR1 is DFQATT, CDR2 SNEGSKA, per germline (reference sequence). V lost 2 bases and J lost 7, with 15 bases in between. This CDR3 is CSARSGRGGNEQFF. The DNA of the CDR3 is TGCAGTGCTAGATCCGGCAGAGGGGGTAATGAGCAGTTCTTC.

This clonotype has at least ten counts. This rearrangement joins TRBV6-1 to TRBJ2-5; D gene unclear. The CDR3 is 15 residues long. V shed 4 bases and J shed 5 bases, with 17 bases lying between them. CDR1 and CDR2 from the germline V gene are MNHNS and SASEGT. The CDR3 reads CASSGMGWGGETQYF. The CDR3 nucleotides are TGTGCCAGCAGTGGGATGGGGTGGGGTGGCGAGACCCAGTACTTC.

CDR3 sequence reads: CASSLGDITRETQYF. Written as DNA, the CDR3 is TGTGCCAGCAGTTTAGGGGACATCACCCGAGAGACCCAGTACTTC. The chain links TRBV12-3 or TRBV12-4 to TRBJ2-5, with D maybe TRBD1 (6 bases). The V end was cut by 1 base, the J end by 4 bases, with 13 bases between. The CDR3 extends over 15 amino acids.

For the CDR3, the DNA is TGTGCCTGGAGCGAGCGGGGAGCCACAGATACGCAGTATTTT. It yields the protein CAWSERGATDTQYF. This chain joins TRBV30 and TRBJ2-3; 7 bases are a match to TRBD2. V lost 3 bases and J lost 2; bases outside the gene matches: 5. Per germline, CDR1 GTSNPN and CDR2 SVGIG (reference sequence). The CDR3 has 14 residues.

This clonotype has a count of ten or more. This sequence joins TRBV4-1 and TRBJ2-1; the D gene is possibly TRBD2 (7 bases). Between the trimmed V and J ends, which lost 0 bases and 2 bases, there was a span of 11 bases. The CDR3 extends over 16 amino acids. Germline CDR1 and CDR2: MGHRA and YSYEKL. CDR3 loop: CASSQDRGAPYNEQFF. CDR3 sequence (DNA): TGCGCCAGCAGCCAAGATCGGGGGGCCCCCTACAATGAGCAGTTCTTC.

Notes on this clonotype: A much larger clone differs from this one at a single base, so this may be a read error. The chain joins TRBV2 to TRBJ2-1; D gene ambiguous. The V gene's germline CDR1 is SNHLY and CDR2 FYNNEI. The CDR3 covers 11 residues. Trimming cost V 7 bases and J 10 bases, with 11 bases left between them. CDR3 loop: CASKWSNEQFF. In DNA form, the CDR3 reads TGTGCCAGCAAGTGGTCCAACGAGCAGTTCTTC.